The 2 T cell receptor beta chains below were found in one sample sequenced in a study of blood T cell repertoires in COVID-19 (dated by TCRdb to 2018 to 2020). The library was prepared using the immunoSEQ multiplex PCR assay. In its TCRdb copy, this immuneACCESS table keeps in-frame sequences only and misses some clones. Where compared with another copy, unresolved V genes explain less than half of these, and the others have no known cause. In all, the sample holds 150,000 to 200,000 clones, and under 85% of those were seen once. The ten largest clones capture roughly 17% of the sample. The sample was peripheral blood. The receptors come from a man aged 60 to 69 with active or convalescent COVID-19.

V usage is TRBV27 and J usage is TRBJ2-7; tentatively, D is TRBD1 (5 bases). The CDR3 loop spans 15 amino acids. Trimming stripped 1 base from V and 0 bases from J, with 10 bases between. The germline gives CDR1 MNHEY, CDR2 SMNVEV (reference sequence). DNA for the CDR3: TGTGCCAGCAGTTTATATCCCGACAGCTCCTACGAGCAGTACTTC. Protein: CASSLYPDSSYEQYF.

The chain employs TRBV29-1 and TRBJ2-1; 13 bases line up with TRBD2. V was clipped by 7 bases and J by 15 bases; unmatched bases: 15. CDR3 length: 14 residues. CDR1 is SQVTM and CDR2 is ANQGSEA in the germline V gene. The DNA of the CDR3 is TGCAGCGCTGGGACTAGCGGGACGTCTCAGTTGAGGTTCTTC. Its translation: CSAGTSGTSQLRFF.